Presented here are 21 T cell receptor beta chains from one specimen sequenced in a study of cytomegalovirus exposure and HLA in healthy donors. 60 Vbeta and 13 Jbeta primers were used in PCR. Sequencing was performed with immunoSEQ multiplex PCR; in TCRdb, only in-frame clones are kept and a portion is missing. The sample consists of over 150,000 clones, 70% to 90% of them appearing once. The specimen sequenced was PBMCs. The source is a woman younger than 45 in good health and CMV-seronegative.

The chain joins TRBV29-1 to TRBJ1-2; 7 positions match TRBD1. There are 14 residues in the CDR3. Germline V gene lookup returns CDR1 SQVTM and CDR2 ANQGSEA. V gave up 5 bases and J gave up 2 bases; unmatched junction bases: 8. As DNA, the CDR3 is TGCAGCGTTCTTTCGGGACAGACCAACTATGGCTACACCTTC. Its translation: CSVLSGQTNYGYTF.

This clone was seen just once. J is TRBJ1-2 and V is TRBV27; maybe TRBD1 (6 bases). Germline lookup yields CDR1 MNHEY and CDR2 SMNVEV (reference sequence). This CDR3 has 13 amino acids. Trimming pared 10 bases from V and 3 bases from J, leaving 15 bases between. This CDR3 is CATRRGGHYGYTF. DNA for the CDR3: TGTGCCACCAGGAGGGGGGGGCACTATGGCTACACCTTC.

V is TRBV19 and J is TRBJ1-5; TRBD1 might be the D (5 bases). With 1 base removed from V and 7 bases from J, the gap between germline ends came to 14 bases. The CDR3 spans 15 residues. The germline gives CDR1 LNHDA, CDR2 SQIVND (reference sequence). Here the CDR3 DNA reads TGTGCCAGTAGTATAGGAGGACACGGGCTACAGCCCCAGCATTTT. It is translated as CASSIGGHGLQPQHF.

V is TRBV4-2 and J is TRBJ2-4; TRBD1 aligns across 7 bases. Germline CDR1 and CDR2: LGHNA and YNFKEQ. The length of the CDR3 is 17 residues. V lost 3 bases and J lost 3; bases outside the gene matches: 11. The CDR3 sequence is CASSQTRGTAVKNIQYF. CDR3 coding DNA: TGTGCCAGCAGCCAGACCAGAGGGACAGCAGTCAAAAACATTCAGTACTTC.

V gene TRBV6-5 combines with J gene TRBJ2-5, with 7 nucleotides matching TRBD2. The J call is uncertain, as TRBJ2-7 better fits the DNA end. Germline CDR1 MNHEY, CDR2 SVGAGI. This CDR3 spans 14 amino acids. This CDR3 is CASSYPGGTYEQYF. DNA of the CDR3: TGTGCCAGCAGTTACCCGGGAGGTACCTACGAGCAGTACTTC.

The V gene is TRBV7-3, the J gene TRBJ1-1; 7 nucleotides align to TRBD1. This CDR3 contains 13 residues. Looked up from germline, CDR1 is SGHTA and CDR2 is FQGTGA. V shed 2 bases and J 8 bases; nucleotides not matched to a gene: 5. CDR3 bases: TGTGCCAGCAGCTTAGACAGGGCCAGAGAAGCTTTCTTT. It codes for CASSLDRAREAFF. The full variable domain, completed using reference TRBV7-3 and TRBJ1-1, is GAGVSQTPSNKVTEKGKYVELRCDPISGHTALYWYRQSLGQGPEFLIYFQGTGAADDSGLPNDRFFAVRPEGSVSTLKIQRTERGDSAVYLCASSLDRAREAFFGQGTRLTVV.

J is TRBJ2-5 and V is TRBV27; perhaps TRBD1 as D (6 bases). The V and J ends lost 6 bases and 4 bases respectively, with 21 bases between them. The CDR3 sequence is 16 residues long. The germline CDR1 and CDR2 sequences are MNHEY and SMNVEV (reference sequence). CDR3 sequence: CASSRLGAGVSETQYF. DNA for the CDR3: TGTGCCAGCAGCCGACTCGGGGCAGGGGTATCAGAGACCCAGTACTTC.

CDR3 sequence: CASMPDRGLNTGELFF. The CDR3 DNA follows: TGTGCCAGCATGCCGGACAGGGGGCTGAACACCGGGGAGCTGTTTTTT. The chain joins TRBV27 to TRBJ2-2; 11 bases agree with TRBD1. Germline-derived CDR1 and CDR2 are MNHEY and SMNVEV (reference sequence). The CDR3 totals 16 residues. After removal of 7 bases from V and 1 base from J, the junction contained 5 bases not matched to a gene.

For this clone: Other nucleotide sequences from this sample produce the same CDR3. The chain joins TRBV29-1 to TRBJ2-7, with TRBD2 matching 12 bases. V was pared by 8 bases and J by 7 bases, with 9 bases of the junction left unmatched. Germline V CDR1 and CDR2: SQVTM, ANQGSEA. CDR3 length: 13 residues. Here the CDR3 DNA reads TGCAGCCCGTGGACTAGCGGGACTTATGAGCAGTACTTC. Translating it yields CSPWTSGTYEQYF.

The chain combines TRBV19 with TRBJ1-2; TRBD1 is a possible D gene (6 bases). Germline CDR1 and CDR2: LNHDA and SQIVND (reference sequence). This CDR3 comprises 13 residues. Trimming pared 1 base from V and 4 bases from J, leaving 7 bases between. The CDR3 bases are TGTGCCAGTAGTATAGCGGACAGCTATGGCTACACCTTC. It yields the protein CASSIADSYGYTF.

V gene TRBV29-1 combines with J gene TRBJ1-2, with TRBD1 matching over 7 bases. The CDR3 length is 12 residues. V trimming: 4 bases; J trimming: 8 bases; junction bases outside the gene matches: 7. Germline V gene lookup returns CDR1 SQVTM and CDR2 ANQGSEA. The CDR3: CSVGETGIGYTF. The CDR3 DNA reads TGCAGCGTTGGTGAGACAGGGATCGGCTACACCTTC.

The rearrangement links TRBV18 to TRBJ1-1; no clear D. In germline, CDR1 is KGHSH, CDR2 LQKENI. V lost 3 bases, J lost 1 base, and 6 bases lay in between. The CDR3 length is 13 residues. The CDR3: CASSPATNTEAFF. The CDR3 DNA sequence: TGTGCCAGCTCACCGGCAACGAACACTGAAGCTTTCTTT.

The chain recombines TRBV4-1 with TRBJ1-4, with D unresolved. Trimming took 0 bases from V and 4 from J, leaving 12 bases between them. The length of the CDR3 is 16 residues. Germline loops: CDR1 MGHRA, CDR2 YSYEKL. The CDR3 nucleotides read TGCGCCAGCAGCCAAGAGTGGGCGGGCCTTAATGAAAAACTGTTTTTT. Its translation: CASSQEWAGLNEKLFF.

The CDR3 DNA reads TGTGCCAGTAGTATGTCTAGCGGCACCGGGGAGCTGTTTTTT. Translated: CASSMSSGTGELFF. The V and J genes are TRBV19 and TRBJ2-2, with 7 positions matching TRBD2. Germline trimming cut 3 bases from V and 4 bases from J; bases unmatched to any gene: 2. The germline V gene has CDR1 LNHDA and CDR2 SQIVND (reference sequence). This CDR3 region has 14 residues. Combining the CDR3 with reference TRBV19 and TRBJ2-2 gives the whole variable domain DGGITQSPKYLFRKEGQNVTLSCEQNLNHDAMYWYRQDPGQGLRLIYYSQIVNDFQKGDIAEGYSVSREKKESFPLTVTSAQKNPTAFYLCASSMSSGTGELFFGEGSRLTVL.

Only a few counts were recorded for this clone. This chain links TRBV19 with TRBJ1-1, with 7 bases aligning to TRBD1. CDR3 length: 15 amino acids. Germline V gene data show CDR1 as LNHDA and CDR2 as SQIVND (reference sequence). The J segment lost 4 bases and the V segment lost 7 bases, leaving 12 bases of the junction unmatched. CDR3 amino acids: CASTLLPGTATEAFF. For the CDR3, the DNA is TGTGCCAGTACACTCTTACCCGGGACAGCCACTGAAGCTTTCTTT.

The chain recombines TRBV27 with TRBJ1-6; D remains unclear. This CDR3 region has 15 residues. CDR1 and CDR2 (germline): MNHEY, SMNVEV (reference sequence). Trimming removed 2 bases at V and 9 bases at J, with 14 bases between. DNA of the CDR3: TGTGCCAGCAGTTTAATGCCGGGTCCCGGTTCACCCCTCCACTTT. Amino acid sequence: CASSLMPGPGSPLHF.

The V gene is TRBV4-3, the J gene TRBJ1-2, with TRBD1 matching over 7 bases. The junction had 7 bases not matched to a gene; V was cut back by 3 bases and J by 9 bases. Germline assignment: CDR1 LGHNA and CDR2 YSLEER. This CDR3 region has 13 residues. The DNA for the CDR3 is TGCGCCAGCAGCCATAGACAGGGCACAAGCTACACCTTC. It specifies CASSHRQGTSYTF.

CDR3 in amino acids: CASSYREEKLFF. CDR3 in DNA: TGTGCCAGCAGTTACAGGGAGGAAAAACTGTTTTTT. The chain carries TRBV6-6 and TRBJ1-4; D unresolved. Germline-derived CDR1 and CDR2 are MNHNY and SVGAGI (reference sequence). This CDR3 contains 12 residues. The ends were cut back, 2 bases at V and 8 bases at J, with 6 bases in the middle.

This clone is a singleton in its sample. The chain recombines TRBV18 with TRBJ2-5, with D possibly TRBD1 on 5 matching bases. The CDR3 totals 13 residues. Germline V gene sequence: CDR1 KGHSH, CDR2 LQKENI. Trimming left V 3 bases short and J 5 bases short, with 10 bases between. CDR3 sequence: CASSPQGWETQYF. DNA for the CDR3: TGTGCCAGCTCACCCCAGGGCTGGGAGACCCAGTACTTC.

The chain combines TRBV15 with TRBJ2-7, with D maybe TRBD1 (6 bases). CDR1 and CDR2 (germline): LNHNV, YYDKDF (reference sequence). The CDR3 is made up of 14 amino acids. The germline V and J ends were trimmed by 0 bases and 4 bases, with 10 bases remaining between them. The CDR3 reads CATSRDLRGYEQYF. CDR3 DNA sequence: TGTGCCACCAGCAGAGATCTCAGGGGTTACGAGCAGTACTTC.

CDR3 loop: CASRGDSSYEQYF. In nucleotides, the CDR3 is TGTGCCAGCAGAGGCGACAGTTCCTACGAGCAGTACTTC. The chain combines TRBV28 with TRBJ2-7; a possible D gene is TRBD1 (5 bases). Germline lookup yields CDR1 MDHEN and CDR2 SYDVKM. Trimming shortened V by 6 bases and J by 1 base, and 10 bases separated the two germline ends. This CDR3 region has 13 residues. Full variable domain (outside the CDR3, taken from reference TRBV28 and TRBJ2-7): DVKVTQSSRYLVKRTGEKVFLECVQDMDHENMFWYRQDPGLGLRLIYFSYDVKMKEKGDIPEGYSVSREKKERFSLILESASTNQTSMYLCASRGDSSYEQYFGPGTRLTVT.